This T cell receptor beta chain was retrieved from a study of T cells in Graves' hyperthyroidism and ophthalmopathy. The count of this clonotype is one. Amplification of TCR beta CDR3 regions was performed using RNA transcripts as template. TCR CDR3 underwent first-round RT-PCR with the HTBI primer set. TCRdb called the multiplex PCR reads again in MiXCR, with one record for every CDR3 protein. This table holds roughly 660,000 distinct CDR3 sequences, 17% found once. Sequenced: blood. The origin of this receptor is a man aged 50 to 60 with Graves' hyperthyroidism.

DNA of the CDR3: TGTGCCAGCAGTACCCGGGCGGAGTTCTATAGCAATCAGCCCCAGCATTTT. Its translation: CASSTRAEFYSNQPQHF. The chain links TRBV12-3 or TRBV12-4 to TRBJ1-5; D not resolved. The CDR3 has 17 amino acids. V was trimmed by 5 bases and J by 0 bases, leaving 17 bases between them.